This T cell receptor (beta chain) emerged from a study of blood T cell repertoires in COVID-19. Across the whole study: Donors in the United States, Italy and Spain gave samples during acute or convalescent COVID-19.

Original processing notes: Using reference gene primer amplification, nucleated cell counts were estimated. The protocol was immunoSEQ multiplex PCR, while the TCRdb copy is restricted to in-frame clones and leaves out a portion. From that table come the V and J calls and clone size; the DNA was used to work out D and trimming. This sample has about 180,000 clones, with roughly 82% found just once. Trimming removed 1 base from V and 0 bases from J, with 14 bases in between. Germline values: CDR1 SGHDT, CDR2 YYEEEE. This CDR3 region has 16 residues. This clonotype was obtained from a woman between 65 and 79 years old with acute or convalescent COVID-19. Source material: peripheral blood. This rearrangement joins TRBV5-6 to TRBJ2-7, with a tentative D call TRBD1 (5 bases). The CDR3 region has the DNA TGTGCCAGCAGCTTGACAGGTACGAGGAGCTCCTACGAGCAGTACTTC. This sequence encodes CASSLTGTRSSYEQYF. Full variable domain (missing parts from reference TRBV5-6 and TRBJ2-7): DAGVTQSPTHLIKTRGQQVTLRCSPKSGHDTVSWYQQALGQGPQFIFQYYEEEERQRGNFPDRFSGHQFPNYSSELNVNALLLGDSALYLCASSLTGTRSSYEQYFGPGTRLTVT.